This TCR beta chain was identified in a study of blood T cell repertoires in COVID-19. Study context: Spain, Italy and the United States supplied samples that represented acute and convalescent COVID-19. PBMCs, B-cell-depleted T cells, or T cells were the source of the cDNA or gDNA that made up the material.

Germline V gene sequence: CDR1 SGHTS, CDR2 YDEGEE. V shed 0 bases and J shed 4 bases, with 13 bases lying between them. The CDR3 extends over 15 amino acids. Original analysis: Cell counts per sample came from amplifying reference gene primers. Profiled with immunoSEQ multiplex PCR; TCRdb holds only in-frame clones, not every one. V, J and clone size are those of that table, while D and trimming were read from the DNA. The sample records about 160,000 clones, roughly four fifths being singletons. This TCR derives from a human donor in a cohort sampled during active COVID-19. Sequencing input: peripheral blood. The chain links TRBV5-8 to TRBJ1-2; D is possibly TRBD1 (6 bases). The CDR3 sequence: CASSLGQAFAYGYTF. Written as DNA, the CDR3 is TGTGCCAGCAGCTTGGGACAGGCGTTTGCCTATGGCTACACCTTC.